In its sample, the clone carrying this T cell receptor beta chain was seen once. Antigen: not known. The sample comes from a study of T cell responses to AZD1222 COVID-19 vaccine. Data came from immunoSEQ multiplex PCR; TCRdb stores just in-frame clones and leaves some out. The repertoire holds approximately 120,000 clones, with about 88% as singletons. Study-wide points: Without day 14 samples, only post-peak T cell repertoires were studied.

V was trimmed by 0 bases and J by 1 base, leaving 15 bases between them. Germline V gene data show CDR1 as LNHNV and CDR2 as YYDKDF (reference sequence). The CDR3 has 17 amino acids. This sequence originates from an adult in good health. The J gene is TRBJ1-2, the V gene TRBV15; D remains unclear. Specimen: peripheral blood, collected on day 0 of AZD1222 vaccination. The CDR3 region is CATSREDWGSLNYGYTF. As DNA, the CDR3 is TGTGCCACCAGCAGAGAAGACTGGGGTTCCCTTAACTATGGCTACACCTTC.